Below, 5 T cell receptor beta chains from the same sample are listed, as sequenced in a study of blood T cell repertoires in COVID-19. TCRdb's copy holds only in-frame clones and misses some; the assay was immunoSEQ multiplex PCR. The profile shows approximately 140,000 clones, about 83% of them singletons. The sequenced material came from peripheral blood. The source is a man between 45 and 60 years old with acute or convalescent COVID-19.

This clone was recorded many times. The chain combines TRBV2 with TRBJ1-6; no clear D. V dropped 3 bases and J dropped 5 bases, with 11 bases sitting between them. Germline V CDR1 and CDR2: SNHLY, FYNNEI. CDR3 size: 15 residues. The CDR3 protein is CASSDRTGDNSPLHF. The CDR3 DNA reads as TGTGCCAGCAGTGATAGGACGGGAGATAATTCACCCCTCCACTTT.

This chain uses TRBV5-1 with TRBJ1-1; 8 bases map to TRBD1. Germline V gives CDR1 SGHRS, CDR2 YFSETQ. The CDR3 loop spans 19 amino acids. Trimming took 0 bases from V and 1 from J; bases not matched to a gene: 14. CDR3 amino acids: CASSLGGFYATGENTEAFF. The CDR3 nucleotides read TGCGCCAGCAGCTTGGGAGGTTTTTACGCGACAGGGGAGAACACTGAAGCTTTCTTT. The full variable domain, in which reference TRBV5-1 and TRBJ1-1 provide the parts outside the CDR3, is KAGVTQTPRYLIKTRGQQVTLSCSPISGHRSVSWYQQTPGQGLQFLFEYFSETQRNKGNFPGRFSGRQFSNSRSEMNVSTLELGDSALYLCASSLGGFYATGENTEAFFGQGTRLTVV.

The V call is TRBV3-1 (or the pseudogene TRBV3-2), the J call TRBJ1-2; maybe TRBD1 (5 bases). Between the trimmed V and J ends, which lost 3 bases and 4 bases, there was a span of 12 bases. CDR1 is LGHDT, CDR2 YNNKEL, per germline (reference sequence). The CDR3 totals 14 residues. CDR3 loop: CASSHRDSSYGYTF. CDR3 DNA sequence: TGTGCCAGCAGCCACCGCGACAGTTCCTATGGCTACACCTTC.

The genes are TRBV6-5 and TRBJ1-1, with a possible D match to TRBD1 (6 bases). The CDR3 has 13 residues. V gave up 9 bases and J gave up 0 bases, with 11 bases separating them. Germline V gives CDR1 MNHEY, CDR2 SVGAGI. In DNA, the CDR3 is TGTGCCAGTATGGGGGACATGAACACTGAAGCTTTCTTT. This sequence encodes CASMGDMNTEAFF.

The V and J genes are TRBV29-1 and TRBJ2-1; TRBD2 might be the D (5 bases). The V and J ends lost 3 bases and 0 bases respectively, with 9 bases between them. Germline CDR1 is SQVTM and CDR2 is ANQGSEA. CDR3 size: 14 residues. Here the CDR3 reads CSVDGGPSYNEQFF. CDR3 nucleotides: TGCAGCGTTGATGGCGGGCCCTCCTACAATGAGCAGTTCTTC.